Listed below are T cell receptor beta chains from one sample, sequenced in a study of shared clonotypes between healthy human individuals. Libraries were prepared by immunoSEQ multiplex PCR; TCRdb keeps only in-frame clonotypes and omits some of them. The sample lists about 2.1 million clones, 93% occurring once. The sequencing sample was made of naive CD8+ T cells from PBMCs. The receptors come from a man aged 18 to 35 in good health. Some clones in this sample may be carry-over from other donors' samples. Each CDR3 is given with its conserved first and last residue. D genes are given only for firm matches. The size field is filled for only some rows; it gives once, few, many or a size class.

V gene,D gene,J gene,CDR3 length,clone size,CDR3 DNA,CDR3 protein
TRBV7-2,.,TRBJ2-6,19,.,TGTGCCAGCAGCTTCCGTCCCCGATTGGGGGCGGGTGGGGCCAACGTCCTGACTTTC,CASSFRPRLGAGGANVLTF
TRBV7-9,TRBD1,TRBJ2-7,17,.,TGTGCCAGCAGCTTAGTTCCCCGGACAGGGGGCCCCTACGAGCAGTACTTC,CASSLVPRTGGPYEQYF
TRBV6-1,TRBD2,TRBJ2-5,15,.,TGTGCCAGCAGTGAATCGTGGCGGGAGTCGTCCCGGGTGTACTTC,CASSESWRESSRVYF
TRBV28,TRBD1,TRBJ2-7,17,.,TGTGCCAGCAGCTTCATTACCGGGACAGGGGGCGAGTACGAGCAGTACTTC,CASSFITGTGGEYEQYF
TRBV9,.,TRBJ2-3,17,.,TGTGCCAGCAGCCCACAGAACAGGGTAGTAGCCGCAGATACGCAGTATTTT,CASSPQNRVVAADTQYF
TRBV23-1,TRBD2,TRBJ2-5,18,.,TGCGCCAGCAGTCGCTCCAGGCGGGAGCTTACTCTGGGGGAGACCCAGTACTTC,CASSRSRRELTLGETQYF
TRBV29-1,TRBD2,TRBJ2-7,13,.,TGCAGCGTGGCGGGAGGGAGGACCTACGAGCAGTACTTC,CSVAGGRTYEQYF
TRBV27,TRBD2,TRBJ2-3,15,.,TGTGCCAGCAGTTGGGCGGGAGGACCGGTAGATACGCAGTATTTT,CASSWAGGPVDTQYF
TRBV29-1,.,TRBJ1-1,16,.,TGCAGCGTCCACGCCGGGCCCTTAAACGGACACACTGAAGCTTTCTTT,CSVHAGPLNGHTEAFF
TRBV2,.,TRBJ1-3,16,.,TGTGCCAGCAGTGAGGGGGTGAGTTCAACTGGAAACACCATATATTTT,CASSEGVSSTGNTIYF
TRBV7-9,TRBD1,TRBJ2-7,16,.,TGTGCCAGCAGCCACCCCGGGACAGAAAGCTCCTACGAGCAGTACTTC,CASSHPGTESSYEQYF
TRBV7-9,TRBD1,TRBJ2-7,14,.,TGTGCCAGCAGCTCCCGACAGGGGGCGAGGGAGCAGTACTTC,CASSSRQGAREQYF
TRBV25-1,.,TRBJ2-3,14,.,TGTGCCAGCAGTGAATACAAGGTGGCAGATACGCAGTATTTT,CASSEYKVADTQYF
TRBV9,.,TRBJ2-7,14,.,TGTGCCAGCAGCGTAGAAGTGGTAACCCACGAGCAGTACTTC,CASSVEVVTHEQYF
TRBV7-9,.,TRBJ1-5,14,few,TGTGCCAGCGAGGCAGGGGATAACAATCAGCCCCAGCATTTT,CASEAGDNNQPQHF
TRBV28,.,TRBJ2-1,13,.,TGTGCCAGCAGTTTTGTGTCGATCAATGAGCAGTTCTTC,CASSFVSINEQFF
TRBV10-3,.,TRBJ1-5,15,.,TGTGCCATCAGTGAGGCAGGGAATAGCAATCAGCCCCAGCATTTT,CAISEAGNSNQPQHF